What follows are 26 T cell receptor beta chains derived from one specimen sequenced in a study of OX40 agonist ivuxolimab in advanced cancers. This table comes from immunoSEQ multiplex PCR, and its TCRdb copy is limited to in-frame clones, with some not included. The sample lists under 80,000 clones, roughly 90% occurring once. The material sequenced was CD4+ or CD8+ T cells sorted from blood, taken in a trial of the OX40 agonist ivuxolimab. These receptors were obtained from an adult with an advanced solid tumor such as melanoma, head and neck, liver or kidney cancer.

J is TRBJ2-3 and V is TRBV5-1; tentative D call: TRBD2 (7 bases). Germline assignment: CDR1 SGHRS and CDR2 YFSETQ. The CDR3 loop spans 18 amino acids. Trimming took off 0 bases at V and 1 base at J, with 18 bases between the two ends. The CDR3 loop is CASSLGAGGPGGTDTQYF. CDR3 in DNA: TGCGCCAGCAGCTTGGGGGCCGGGGGGCCGGGAGGCACAGATACGCAGTATTTT.

This sequence joins TRBV9 and TRBJ2-1, with D hard to call. Germline V gene data show CDR1 as SGDLS and CDR2 as YYNGEE. The CDR3 is 15 residues long. V shed 0 bases and J shed 0 bases, with 7 bases lying between them. The CDR3 DNA follows: TGTGCCAGCAGCGTAGTAGTTTCCTCCTACAATGAGCAGTTCTTC. This gives the protein CASSVVVSSYNEQFF.

This chain uses TRBV9 with TRBJ2-7; tentatively, D is TRBD1 (6 bases). Germline CDR1 is SGDLS and CDR2 is YYNGEE. CDR3 length: 13 amino acids. The V end was cut by 4 bases, the J end by 1 base, with 9 bases between. The DNA of the CDR3 is TGTGCCAGCAGCCGGGACACTTCCTACGAGCAGTACTTC. It encodes CASSRDTSYEQYF.

The sample holds one count of this clone. This chain joins TRBV7-6 and TRBJ1-5, with 7 bases identical to TRBD1. Trimming at V came to 4 bases and at J to 2 bases, leaving 11 bases not matched to a gene. This CDR3 comprises 17 residues. CDR1 SGHVS and CDR2 FNYEAQ come from the germline V gene. CDR3 region: CASSSGQGDLGNQPQHF. The CDR3 nucleotides read TGTGCCAGCAGCTCGGGGCAGGGGGATTTAGGCAATCAGCCCCAGCATTTT.

The chain employs TRBV5-1 and TRBJ2-3; D may be TRBD1 or TRBD2 (5 bases each). The CDR3 totals 13 residues. Germline loops: CDR1 SGHRS, CDR2 YFSETQ. V dropped 7 bases and J dropped 3 bases, with 12 bases sitting between them. CDR3 in DNA: TGCGCCAGCGGGGTTGGGGGTACAGATACGCAGTATTTT. It translates to CASGVGGTDTQYF. Variable domain in full (rest from reference TRBV5-1 and TRBJ2-3): KAGVTQTPRYLIKTRGQQVTLSCSPISGHRSVSWYQQTPGQGLQFLFEYFSETQRNKGNFPGRFSGRQFSNSRSEMNVSTLELGDSALYLCASGVGGTDTQYFGPGTRLTVL.

The J gene is TRBJ1-3, the V gene TRBV5-6; D is unresolved. Deletions cut 2 bases from V and 0 bases from J, with 6 bases between. The V gene's germline CDR1 is SGHDT and CDR2 YYEEEE. The CDR3 sequence is 14 residues long. The CDR3 region is CASSFRSSGNTIYF. CDR3 nucleotide sequence: TGTGCCAGCAGCTTCAGGAGCTCTGGAAACACCATATATTTT. The whole variable domain, filled in from reference TRBV5-6 and TRBJ1-3, reads DAGVTQSPTHLIKTRGQQVTLRCSPKSGHDTVSWYQQALGQGPQFIFQYYEEEERQRGNFPDRFSGHQFPNYSSELNVNALLLGDSALYLCASSFRSSGNTIYFGEGSWLTVV.

The sample holds one count of this clone. The V and J genes are TRBV5-5 and TRBJ2-2; 7 bases line up with TRBD2. This CDR3 has 15 amino acids. V dropped 8 bases and J dropped 4; count of bases not matched to a gene: 11. The germline V gene has CDR1 SGHKS and CDR2 YYEKEE (reference sequence). CDR3 sequence: CASRREPRGTGELFF. CDR3 DNA sequence: TGTGCCAGTCGGCGGGAGCCCCGTGGCACCGGGGAGCTGTTTTTT.

This clone has just a few counts. The chain has TRBV19 and TRBJ1-1; tentatively, D is TRBD1 (5 bases). Per the germline V gene, CDR1 is LNHDA and CDR2 is SQIVND (reference sequence). This CDR3 region has 11 residues. The V end was cut by 10 bases, the J end by 3 bases, with 9 bases between. CDR3 in DNA: TGTGCCACCCAGGGTTACACTGAAGCTTTCTTT. It encodes CATQGYTEAFF.

The chain uses TRBV5-6 and TRBJ1-3; D ambiguous. Germline V gives CDR1 SGHDT, CDR2 YYEEEE. The CDR3 consists of 16 residues. Between the trimmed V and J ends, which lost 4 bases and 4 bases, there was a span of 18 bases. The CDR3, as DNA: TGTGCCAGCAGCCCTAGCTGGCGGGGTTCCGGAAACACCATATATTTT. Encoded protein: CASSPSWRGSGNTIYF.

In DNA, the CDR3 is TGTGCCAGTAGTCCCTCTCGCAATGAGCAGTTCTTC. Residues: CASSPSRNEQFF. J is TRBJ2-1 and V is TRBV19; unclear D gene. The germline V and J ends were trimmed by 5 bases and 6 bases, with 8 bases remaining between them. The length of the CDR3 is 12 residues. Germline V lookup: CDR1 LNHDA, CDR2 SQIVND (reference sequence).

This clone showed up just a few times. The rearrangement uses TRBV18 and TRBJ1-3; possibly TRBD1 for D (6 bases). V lost 5 bases and J lost 0, with 8 bases in between. Germline V gives CDR1 KGHSH, CDR2 LQKENI. The CDR3 sequence is 14 residues long. The CDR3 loop reads CASSTGSSGNTIYF. In DNA, the CDR3 is TGTGCCAGCTCAACAGGGAGCTCTGGAAACACCATATATTTT.

The chain recombines TRBV29-1 with TRBJ2-1; 16 bases align to TRBD2. Germline V gene lookup returns CDR1 SQVTM and CDR2 ANQGSEA. V lost 7 bases, J lost 5 bases, and 5 bases stayed unmatched. The CDR3 is 15 amino acids. This chain's CDR3 is CSAGLAGGPHNEQFF. In DNA form, the CDR3 reads TGCAGCGCGGGACTAGCGGGGGGGCCCCACAATGAGCAGTTCTTC.

This rearrangement joins TRBV11-3 to TRBJ1-1, with D tentatively TRBD1 (5 bases). V lost 3 bases to trimming and J lost 7 bases, with 15 bases between them. CDR3 size: 14 residues. In germline, CDR1 is SGHNT, CDR2 YENEEA. Here the CDR3 reads CASSFGIGVIEAFF. The CDR3 DNA sequence: TGTGCCAGCAGCTTTGGGATAGGGGTCATTGAAGCTTTCTTT.

The chain couples TRBV6-1 to TRBJ2-1; possibly TRBD2 for D (6 bases). This CDR3 spans 13 amino acids. CDR1 is MNHNS, CDR2 SASEGT, per germline. The V end was cut by 9 bases, the J end by 5 bases, with 14 bases between. The DNA of the CDR3 is TGTGCCAGTTCGGGACTTCTTGACAATGAGCAGTTCTTC. Its protein is CASSGLLDNEQFF.

This clone was observed once. This chain links TRBV19 with TRBJ2-7; TRBD1 agrees at 7 bases. From germline, CDR1 is LNHDA and CDR2 SQIVND (reference sequence). With V trimmed by 5 bases and J by 1 base, 8 bases remained unmatched. The CDR3 length is 15 residues. Here the CDR3 DNA reads TGTGCCAGTAGTTTCCGACAGGGTTTGTCCTACGAGCAGTACTTC. As protein: CASSFRQGLSYEQYF.

Only one count was recorded for this clone. The chain has TRBV28 and TRBJ1-1, with D tentatively TRBD1 (5 bases). Per the germline V gene, CDR1 is MDHEN and CDR2 is SYDVKM. This CDR3 comprises 14 residues. Trimming shortened V by 3 bases and J by 5 bases, and 13 bases separated the two germline ends. The CDR3 region has the DNA TGTGCCAGCAGTTTGGGGCGTTTGGGGACTGAAGCTTTCTTT. As protein: CASSLGRLGTEAFF.

The chain links TRBV5-1 to TRBJ2-7; a weak D match, TRBD1 (6 bases). The J call is doubtful: the DNA matches TRBJ2-1 better. The germline gives CDR1 SGHRS, CDR2 YFSETQ. The CDR3 runs 14 residues. CDR3 residues: CASSVGASVNEQFF. The CDR3 region has the DNA TGCGCCAGCAGCGTGGGGGCCAGCGTAAATGAGCAGTTCTTC.

The rearrangement joins TRBV29-1 to TRBJ2-7; D not resolved. Between the trimmed V and J ends, which lost 4 bases and 2 bases, there was a span of 9 bases. Germline values: CDR1 SQVTM, CDR2 ANQGSEA. The CDR3 is made up of 12 amino acids. For the CDR3, the DNA is TGCAGCGTTGTCGTCAGACCCTACGAGCAGTACTTC. Amino acid sequence: CSVVVRPYEQYF.

The table lists this clone with a count of one. V usage is TRBV29-1 and J usage is TRBJ2-3; D is perhaps TRBD2 (5 bases). The CDR3 sequence is 15 residues long. Trimming pared 4 bases from V and 0 bases from J, leaving 14 bases between. Germline lookup yields CDR1 SQVTM and CDR2 ANQGSEA. The CDR3 reads CSVVVGLLSTDTQYF. The CDR3, as DNA: TGCAGCGTTGTAGTTGGACTCCTAAGCACAGATACGCAGTATTTT.

The CDR3 loop reads CASSFRTGTTDTQYF. DNA for the CDR3: TGCGCCAGCAGCTTTCGGACAGGGACGACAGATACGCAGTATTTT. The rearrangement uses TRBV5-1 and TRBJ2-3, with 8 bases fitting TRBD1. Germline trimming cut 2 bases from V and 3 bases from J; bases unmatched to any gene: 5. Germline V gene sequence: CDR1 SGHRS, CDR2 YFSETQ. The CDR3 length is 15 residues.

The chain carries TRBV5-1 and TRBJ1-1, with 7 positions matching TRBD1. Looked up from germline, CDR1 is SGHRS and CDR2 is YFSETQ. This CDR3 contains 11 residues. With 4 bases clipped from V and 10 bases from J, the junction kept 4 bases outside the gene matches. The CDR3 loop reads CASSEGARAFF. The CDR3 coding sequence is TGCGCCAGCAGCGAGGGGGCGCGAGCTTTCTTT.

This sequence joins TRBV7-3 and TRBJ2-1; D not certain. The CDR3 has 13 amino acids. Germline CDR1 reads SGHTA; CDR2 reads FQGTGA. V shed 6 bases and J shed 1 base, with 7 bases lying between them. The CDR3 region is CASSPGSYNEQFF. The CDR3 bases are TGTGCCAGCAGTCCTGGTTCCTACAATGAGCAGTTCTTC.

This clone has a handful of counts. V is TRBV20-1 and J is TRBJ2-2; D is uncertain. V was pared by 6 bases and J by 9 bases, with 11 bases between. The CDR3 has 11 residues. Germline assignment: CDR1 DFQATT and CDR2 SNEGSKA (reference sequence). CDR3 protein: CSAATGRELFF. CDR3 coding DNA: TGCAGTGCGGCTACTGGGAGGGAGCTGTTTTTT.

CDR3 sequence: CAWSARTNEKLFF. CDR3 bases: TGTGCCTGGAGTGCCAGAACTAATGAAAAACTGTTTTTT. The chain couples TRBV30 to TRBJ1-4; D is unresolved. Looked up from germline, CDR1 is GTSNPN and CDR2 is SVGIG (reference sequence). V lost 1 base to trimming and J lost 1 base, with 4 bases between them. The CDR3 runs 13 residues. Full variable domain (outside the CDR3, taken from reference TRBV30 and TRBJ1-4): SQTIHQWPATLVQPVGSPLSLECTVEGTSNPNLYWYRQAAGRGLQLLFYSVGIGQISSEVPQNLSASRPQDRQFILSSKKLLLSDSGFYLCAWSARTNEKLFFGSGTQLSVL.

The chain carries TRBV5-1 and TRBJ1-2; tentatively, D is TRBD1 (5 bases). Trimming shortened V by 2 bases and J by 4 bases, and 9 bases separated the two germline ends. The length of the CDR3 is 13 residues. The germline CDR1 and CDR2 sequences are SGHRS and YFSETQ. Here the CDR3 reads CASSFTGLYGYTF. The CDR3, as DNA: TGCGCCAGCAGCTTCACGGGGCTCTATGGCTACACCTTC.

This clone was found a few times. The J gene is TRBJ2-1, the V gene TRBV5-1, with D perhaps TRBD1 or TRBD2 (6 bases each). Germline V gives CDR1 SGHRS, CDR2 YFSETQ. This CDR3 spans 13 amino acids. The V and J ends lost 7 bases and 6 bases respectively, with 14 bases between them. CDR3 nucleotides: TGCGCCAGCTCTGAGGGGGGCCCCAATGAGCAGTTCTTC. This encodes CASSEGGPNEQFF.